The subject of this entry is one T cell receptor (beta chain). Its antigen is still unknown. Generated by immunoSEQ multiplex PCR, the TCRdb table keeps only in-frame clones and is missing some. The sample includes over 35,000 clones, about four fifths of them seen just once. The data originate from a study of T cells in localized non-small cell lung cancer. Points from the study as a whole: Without multi-region sequencing, intratumor heterogeneity could not be excluded. Overall survival was longer when the density of T cells in the blood was higher. Within adjacent lung there appeared a median 57 of the top 100 tumor clones. The study found T cell clonality highest in uninvolved adjacent lung, above tumor.

This CDR3 is 15 amino acids long. V trimming: 6 bases; J trimming: 2 bases; junction bases outside the gene matches: 9. Germline V lookup: CDR1 MNHEY, CDR2 SVGAGI. The sample in question was peripheral blood mononuclear cells, obtained before any cancer treatment. The chain employs TRBV6-5 and TRBJ2-7, with TRBD2 matching 8 bases. The receptor comes from a male donor older than 55 with stage II lung adenocarcinoma. Here the CDR3 DNA reads TGTGCCAGCAGCCCCGGGACTAGGGATCCCTACGAGCAGTACTTC. Its translation is CASSPGTRDPYEQYF.